This entry describes one TCR beta chain. Its antigen is currently unknown. Using its own MiXCR run on the 5' RACE reads, TCRdb lists one record per CDR3 protein. The sample lists roughly 550,000 distinct CDR3 sequences; roughly 20% were seen once. The data were obtained in a study of T-cell memory formation after mild COVID-19. From germline, CDR1 is SGHRS and CDR2 YFSETQ. V shed 2 bases and J shed 0 bases, with 9 bases lying between them. The CDR3 extends over 14 amino acids. Regarding the study as a whole: Proof of SARS-CoV-2 specificity was absent for the second-wave clones that crested on day 37.

The chain carries TRBV5-1 and TRBJ2-7; D gene ambiguous. Sequencing was performed on PBMCs or a T cell subset sorted from them (not recorded which). This TCR was sampled from an adult woman who had mild COVID-19 (a few samples of this study predate the infection). Cell type and time point are not known. The CDR3 reads CASSFTSHSYEQYF. The CDR3 coding sequence is TGCGCCAGCAGCTTTACCAGTCACTCCTACGAGCAGTACTTC.